This TCR beta chain is from a study of blood T cell repertoires in COVID-19. On the study more broadly: In each case, the material was cDNA or gDNA derived from T cells, B-cell-depleted T cells, or PBMCs.

CDR3 length equals 14 residues. V shed 2 bases and J shed 0 bases, with 8 bases lying between them. Germline V lookup: CDR1 MNHEY, CDR2 SMNVEV (reference sequence). Repertoires were generated with immunoSEQ multiplex PCR, while TCRdb's copy carries only in-frame clones and drops some. The sample lists hundreds of thousands of clones; 89% were seen once. This rearrangement joins TRBV27 to TRBJ2-7; no clear D gene. This TCR derives from a woman under 40 who had recovered from COVID-19. Material: PBMCs or T cells enriched from blood (not recorded which). CDR3 region: CASSLTRSSYEQYF. The CDR3 coding sequence is TGTGCCAGCAGTTTAACCAGAAGCTCCTACGAGCAGTACTTC.